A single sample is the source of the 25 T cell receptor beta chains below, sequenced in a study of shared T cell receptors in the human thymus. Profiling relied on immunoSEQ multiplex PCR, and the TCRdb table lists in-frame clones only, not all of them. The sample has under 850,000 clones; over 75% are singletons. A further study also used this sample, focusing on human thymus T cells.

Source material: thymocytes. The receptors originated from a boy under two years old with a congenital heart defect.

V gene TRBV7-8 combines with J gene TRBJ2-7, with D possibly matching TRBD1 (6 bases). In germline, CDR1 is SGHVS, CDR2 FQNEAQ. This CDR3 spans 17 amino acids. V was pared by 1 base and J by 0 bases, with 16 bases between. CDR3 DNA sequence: TGTGCCAGCAGCTTAGGAATCACAGGGCTCACCTCCTACGAGCAGTACTTC. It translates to CASSLGITGLTSYEQYF.

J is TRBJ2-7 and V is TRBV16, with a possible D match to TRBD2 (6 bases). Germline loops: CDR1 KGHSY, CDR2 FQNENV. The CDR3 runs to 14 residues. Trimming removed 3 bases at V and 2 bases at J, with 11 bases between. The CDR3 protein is CASSQEGWTYEQYF. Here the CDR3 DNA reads TGTGCCAGCAGCCAGGAGGGTTGGACCTACGAGCAGTACTTC.

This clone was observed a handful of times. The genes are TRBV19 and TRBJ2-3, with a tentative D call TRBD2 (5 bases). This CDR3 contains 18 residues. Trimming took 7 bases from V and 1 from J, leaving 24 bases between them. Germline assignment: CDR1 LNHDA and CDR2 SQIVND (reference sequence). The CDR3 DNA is TGTGCCAGTACCCCAACCCCCTCGAAGCGGTTATGCACAGATACGCAGTATTTT. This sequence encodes CASTPTPSKRLCTDTQYF. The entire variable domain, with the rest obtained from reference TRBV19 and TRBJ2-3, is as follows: DGGITQSPKYLFRKEGQNVTLSCEQNLNHDAMYWYRQDPGQGLRLIYYSQIVNDFQKGDIAEGYSVSREKKESFPLTVTSAQKNPTAFYLCASTPTPSKRLCTDTQYFGPGTRLTVL.

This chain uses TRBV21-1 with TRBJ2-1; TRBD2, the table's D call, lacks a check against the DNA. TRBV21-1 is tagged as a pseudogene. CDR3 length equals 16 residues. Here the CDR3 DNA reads TGTGCCAGCAGCAAAGGTCCGGGAGGCCGAACCCATGAGCAGTTCTTC. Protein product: CASSKGPGGRTHEQFF.

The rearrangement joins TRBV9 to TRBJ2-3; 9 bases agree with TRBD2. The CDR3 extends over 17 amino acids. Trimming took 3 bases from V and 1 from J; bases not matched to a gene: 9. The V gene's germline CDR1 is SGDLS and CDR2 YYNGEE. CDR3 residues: CASSGRLAGLRTDTQYF. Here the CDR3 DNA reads TGTGCCAGCAGCGGACGGCTAGCGGGACTACGCACAGATACGCAGTATTTT.

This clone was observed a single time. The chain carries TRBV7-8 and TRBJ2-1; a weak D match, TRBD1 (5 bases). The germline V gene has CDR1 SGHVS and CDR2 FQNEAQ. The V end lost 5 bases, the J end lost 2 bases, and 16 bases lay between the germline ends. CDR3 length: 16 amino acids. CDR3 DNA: TGTGCCAGCAGCCTCTTAAAGGGGTTCGCCTACAATGAGCAGTTCTTC. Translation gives CASSLLKGFAYNEQFF.

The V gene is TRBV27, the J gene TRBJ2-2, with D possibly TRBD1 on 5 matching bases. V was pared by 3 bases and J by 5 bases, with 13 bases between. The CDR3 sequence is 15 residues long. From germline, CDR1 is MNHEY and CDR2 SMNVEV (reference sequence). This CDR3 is CASSFSQGTTGELFF. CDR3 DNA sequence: TGTGCCAGCAGTTTTTCCCAGGGAACAACCGGGGAGCTGTTTTTT.

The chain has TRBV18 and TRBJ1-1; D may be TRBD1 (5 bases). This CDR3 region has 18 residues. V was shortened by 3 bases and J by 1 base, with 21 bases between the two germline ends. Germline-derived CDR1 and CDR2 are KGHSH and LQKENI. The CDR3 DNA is TGTGCCAGCTCACCCGGGAGAGTGGGGCCCCAAACGAACACTGAAGCTTTCTTT. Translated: CASSPGRVGPQTNTEAFF.

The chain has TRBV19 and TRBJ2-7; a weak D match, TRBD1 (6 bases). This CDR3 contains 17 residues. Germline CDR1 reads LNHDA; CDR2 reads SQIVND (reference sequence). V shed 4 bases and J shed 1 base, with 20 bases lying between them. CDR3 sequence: CASSTQGFLADSYEQYF. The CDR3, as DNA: TGTGCCAGTAGTACACAGGGTTTCCTGGCCGATTCCTACGAGCAGTACTTC.

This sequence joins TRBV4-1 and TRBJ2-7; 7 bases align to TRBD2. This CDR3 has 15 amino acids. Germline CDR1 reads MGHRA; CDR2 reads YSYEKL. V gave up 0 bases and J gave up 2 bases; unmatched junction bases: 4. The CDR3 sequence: CASSQEGGLTYEQYF. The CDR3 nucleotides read TGCGCCAGCAGCCAAGAGGGGGGGTTAACCTACGAGCAGTACTTC.

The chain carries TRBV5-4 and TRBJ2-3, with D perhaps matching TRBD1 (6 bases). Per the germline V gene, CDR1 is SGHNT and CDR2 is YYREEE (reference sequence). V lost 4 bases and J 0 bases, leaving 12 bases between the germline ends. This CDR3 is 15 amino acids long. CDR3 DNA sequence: TGTGCCAGCAGCCATAGACAGGCTAGCACAGATACGCAGTATTTT. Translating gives CASSHRQASTDTQYF.

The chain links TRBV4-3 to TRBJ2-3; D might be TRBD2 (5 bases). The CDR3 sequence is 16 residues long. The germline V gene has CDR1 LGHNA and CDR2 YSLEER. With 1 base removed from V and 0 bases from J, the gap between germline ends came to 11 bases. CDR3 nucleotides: TGCGCCAGCAGCCAAGCATGGCGGACTAGCACAGATACGCAGTATTTT. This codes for CASSQAWRTSTDTQYF.

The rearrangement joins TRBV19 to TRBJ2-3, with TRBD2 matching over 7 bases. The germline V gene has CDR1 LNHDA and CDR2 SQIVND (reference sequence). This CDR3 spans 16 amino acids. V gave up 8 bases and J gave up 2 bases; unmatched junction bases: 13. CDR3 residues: CASGGAGPLFTDTQYF. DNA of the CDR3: TGTGCCAGTGGAGGAGCGGGACCCCTATTCACAGATACGCAGTATTTT.

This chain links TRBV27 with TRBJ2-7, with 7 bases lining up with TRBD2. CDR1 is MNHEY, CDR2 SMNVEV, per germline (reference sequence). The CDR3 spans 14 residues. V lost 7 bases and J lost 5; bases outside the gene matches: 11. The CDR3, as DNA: TGTGCCAGCAATTGTGGGAGGGACTGCGACGAGCAGTACTTC. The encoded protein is CASNCGRDCDEQYF.

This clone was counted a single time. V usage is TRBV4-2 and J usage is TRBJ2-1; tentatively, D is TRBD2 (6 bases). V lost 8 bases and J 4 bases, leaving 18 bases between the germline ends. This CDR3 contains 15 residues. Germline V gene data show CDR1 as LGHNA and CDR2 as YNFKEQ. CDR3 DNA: TGTGCCAGCCTGTCCGGGACTTCCGTTTACAATGAGCAGTTCTTC. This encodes CASLSGTSVYNEQFF.

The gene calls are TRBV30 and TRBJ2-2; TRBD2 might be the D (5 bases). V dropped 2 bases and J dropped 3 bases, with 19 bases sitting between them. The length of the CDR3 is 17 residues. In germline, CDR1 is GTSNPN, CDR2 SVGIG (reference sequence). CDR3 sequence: CAWSCDPGVVDTGELFF. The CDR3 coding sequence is TGTGCCTGGAGTTGTGACCCCGGGGTTGTGGACACCGGGGAGCTGTTTTTT. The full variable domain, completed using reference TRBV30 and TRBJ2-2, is SQTIHQWPATLVQPVGSPLSLECTVEGTSNPNLYWYRQAAGRGLQLLFYSVGIGQISSEVPQNLSASRPQDRQFILSSKKLLLSDSGFYLCAWSCDPGVVDTGELFFGEGSRLTVL.

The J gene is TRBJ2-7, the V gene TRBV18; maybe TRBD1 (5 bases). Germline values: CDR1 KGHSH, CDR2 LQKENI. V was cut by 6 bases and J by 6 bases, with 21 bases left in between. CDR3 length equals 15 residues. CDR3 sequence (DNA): TGTGCCAGCTCCCCAGGGTTAACAAGAGGTAGCGAGCAGTACTTC. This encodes CASSPGLTRGSEQYF.

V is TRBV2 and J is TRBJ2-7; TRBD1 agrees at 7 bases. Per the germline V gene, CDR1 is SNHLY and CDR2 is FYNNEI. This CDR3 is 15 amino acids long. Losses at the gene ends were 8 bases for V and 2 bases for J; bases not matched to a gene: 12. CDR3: CASSASGTAAYEQYF. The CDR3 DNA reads TGTGCCAGCTCGGCGTCCGGGACAGCGGCCTACGAGCAGTACTTC.

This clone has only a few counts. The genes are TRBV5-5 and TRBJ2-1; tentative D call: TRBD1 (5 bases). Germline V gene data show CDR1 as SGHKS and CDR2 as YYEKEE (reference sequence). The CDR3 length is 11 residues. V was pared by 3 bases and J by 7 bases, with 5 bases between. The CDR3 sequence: CASSSGNEQFF. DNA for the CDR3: TGTGCCAGCAGCTCAGGGAATGAGCAGTTCTTC.

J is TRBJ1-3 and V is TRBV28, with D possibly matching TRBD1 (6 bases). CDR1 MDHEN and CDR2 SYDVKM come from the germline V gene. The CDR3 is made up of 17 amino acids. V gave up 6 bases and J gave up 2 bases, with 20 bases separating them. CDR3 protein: CASREGGAEVTGNTIYF. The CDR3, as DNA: TGTGCCAGCAGGGAAGGGGGGGCGGAGGTGACTGGAAACACCATATATTTT.

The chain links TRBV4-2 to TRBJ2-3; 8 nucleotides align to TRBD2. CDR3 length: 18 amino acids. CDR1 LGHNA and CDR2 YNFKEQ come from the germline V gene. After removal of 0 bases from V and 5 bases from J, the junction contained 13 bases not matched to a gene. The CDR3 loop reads CASSQDNREGPRRDTQYF. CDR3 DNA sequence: TGTGCCAGCAGCCAAGATAATCGGGAGGGCCCTCGAAGAGATACGCAGTATTTT.

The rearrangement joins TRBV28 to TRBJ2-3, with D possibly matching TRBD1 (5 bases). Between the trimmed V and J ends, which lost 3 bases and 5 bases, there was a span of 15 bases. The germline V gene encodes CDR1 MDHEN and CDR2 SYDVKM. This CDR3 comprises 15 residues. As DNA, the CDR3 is TGTGCCAGCAGTTTGGTTCAGGGCTGGGGAGATACGCAGTATTTT. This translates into CASSLVQGWGDTQYF.

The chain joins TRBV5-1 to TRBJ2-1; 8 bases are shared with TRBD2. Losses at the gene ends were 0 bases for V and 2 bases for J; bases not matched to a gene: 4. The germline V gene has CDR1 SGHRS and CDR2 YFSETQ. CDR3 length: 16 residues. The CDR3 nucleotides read TGCGCCAGCAGCTTGGGGGTCGGGAGGGCCTACAATGAGCAGTTCTTC. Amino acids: CASSLGVGRAYNEQFF.

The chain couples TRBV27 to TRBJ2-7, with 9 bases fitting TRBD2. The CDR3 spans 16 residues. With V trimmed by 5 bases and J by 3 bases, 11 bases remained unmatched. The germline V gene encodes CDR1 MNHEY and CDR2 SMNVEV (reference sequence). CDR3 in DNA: TGTGCCAGCAGTCCCGAGCGGGAGGACCTTTTCTACGAGCAGTACTTC. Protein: CASSPEREDLFYEQYF.

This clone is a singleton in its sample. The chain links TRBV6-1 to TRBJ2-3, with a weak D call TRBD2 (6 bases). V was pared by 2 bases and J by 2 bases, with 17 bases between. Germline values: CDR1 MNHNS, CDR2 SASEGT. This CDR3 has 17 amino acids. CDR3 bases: TGTGCCAGCAGTGAAAACCCAACAGGAGGGGACACAGATACGCAGTATTTT. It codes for CASSENPTGGDTDTQYF.